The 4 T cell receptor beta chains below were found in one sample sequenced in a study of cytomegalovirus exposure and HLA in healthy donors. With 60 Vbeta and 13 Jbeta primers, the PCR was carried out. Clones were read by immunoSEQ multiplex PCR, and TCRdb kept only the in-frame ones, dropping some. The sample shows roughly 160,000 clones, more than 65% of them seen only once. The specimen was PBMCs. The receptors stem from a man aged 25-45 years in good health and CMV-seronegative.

This CDR3 is CASSPTLVGQAYTSNYEQYF. The CDR3, as DNA: TGTGCCAGCAGCCCAACTTTGGTAGGACAGGCGTACACATCCAACTACGAGCAGTACTTC. The rearrangement links TRBV7-8 to TRBJ2-7, with 7 bases lining up with TRBD1. This CDR3 comprises 20 residues. V shed 5 bases, J shed 3 bases, and the junction held 25 bases outside the gene matches. Germline assignment: CDR1 SGHVS and CDR2 FQNEAQ. The full variable domain, completed using reference TRBV7-8 and TRBJ2-7, is GAGVSQSPRYKVAKRGQDVALRCDPISGHVSLFWYQQALGQGPEFLTYFQNEAQLDKSGLPSDRFFAERPEGSVSTLKIQRTQQEDSAVYLCASSPTLVGQAYTSNYEQYFGPGTRLTVT.

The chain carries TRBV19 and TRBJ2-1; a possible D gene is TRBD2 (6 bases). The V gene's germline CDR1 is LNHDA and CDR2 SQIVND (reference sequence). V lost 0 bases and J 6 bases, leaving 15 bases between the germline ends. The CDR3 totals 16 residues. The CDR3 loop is CASSIDRRETRNEQFF. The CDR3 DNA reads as TGTGCCAGTAGTATAGATCGTCGGGAGACTCGCAATGAGCAGTTCTTC.

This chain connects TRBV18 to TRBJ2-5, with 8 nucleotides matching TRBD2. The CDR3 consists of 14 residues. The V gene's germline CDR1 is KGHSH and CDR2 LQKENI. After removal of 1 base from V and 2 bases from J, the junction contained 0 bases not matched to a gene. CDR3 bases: TGTGCCAGCTCACCACGACTAGCGCAAGAGACCCAGTACTTC. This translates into CASSPRLAQETQYF. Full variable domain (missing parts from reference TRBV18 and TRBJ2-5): NAGVMQNPRHLVRRRGQEARLRCSPMKGHSHVYWYRQLPEEGLKFMVYLQKENIIDESGMPKERFSAEFPKEGPSILRIQQVVRGDSAAYFCASSPRLAQETQYFGPGTRLLVL.

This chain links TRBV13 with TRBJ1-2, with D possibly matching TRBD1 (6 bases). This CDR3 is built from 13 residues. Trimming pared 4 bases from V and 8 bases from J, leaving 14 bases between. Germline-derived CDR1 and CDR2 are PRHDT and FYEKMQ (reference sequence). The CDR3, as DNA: TGTGCCAGCAGCTCAGGTGGGGGCGACGGCTACACCTTC. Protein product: CASSSGGGDGYTF.